Here is one T cell receptor (beta chain) with its context. Its antigen remains unknown. At one boundary the junction diverges from the germline segment, which might be a read error. This CDR3 is built from 13 residues. CDR1 SGHTA and CDR2 FQGNSA come from the germline V gene. This record belongs to a study of blood T cells in healthy people across ages. Study conclusions and caveats: Significant beta diversity loss was already apparent by age approximately 40, declining roughly linearly.

Next came a second PCR, run for about 7 to 12 cycles, which used a sample-barcoded 5' primer along with a J-beta primer mix. Each TCR beta cDNA got a 12-nucleotide random molecular identifier. One entry per CDR3 protein results from TCRdb running MiXCR on the 5' RACE reads. The sample lists more than 650,000 distinct CDR3 sequences; 40% to 65% were seen once. The specimen was blood. The chain has TRBV7-2 and TRBJ1-3, with TRBD1 identical over 9 bases. This receptor was identified in an elderly man in good health. CDR3 sequence reads: CASRQGAGNAIYF. The CDR3 coding sequence is TGTGCCAGCAGACAGGGGGCTGGAAACGCCATATATTTT.